This TCR beta chain was found in a study of chemoradiotherapy in HPV16-positive cancers. The CDR3 is 17 amino acids. The germline gives CDR1 SNHLY, CDR2 FYNNEI. Trimming removed 4 bases from V and 0 bases from J; junction bases left unmatched: 10. Over chemoradiotherapy, repertoires were sampled more than once. The study's findings and limits: Candidate HPV-specific clones and E7-related TCR motifs grew in tumor during treatment. Better recurrence-free survival went with HPV-responsive T-cell expansion in HPV16-positive patients. The functional HPV-specific definition rests on just a couple of HPV16-positive patients.

On this clone itself: Its antigen is as yet unknown.

Produced via immunoSEQ multiplex PCR; TCRdb's table is partial and in-frame only. The sample records 950 to 1,100 clones, roughly four fifths being singletons. The chain combines TRBV2 with TRBJ2-3; 7 bases map to TRBD2. This TCR derives from a human donor with HPV-associated anogenital cancer. Here the sequenced sample was tumor tissue, taken from a patient who underwent chemoradiotherapy. The CDR3 reads CASSGEGRAGSTDTQYF. CDR3 in DNA: TGTGCCAGCAGTGGGGAAGGGAGAGCGGGGAGCACAGATACGCAGTATTTT.